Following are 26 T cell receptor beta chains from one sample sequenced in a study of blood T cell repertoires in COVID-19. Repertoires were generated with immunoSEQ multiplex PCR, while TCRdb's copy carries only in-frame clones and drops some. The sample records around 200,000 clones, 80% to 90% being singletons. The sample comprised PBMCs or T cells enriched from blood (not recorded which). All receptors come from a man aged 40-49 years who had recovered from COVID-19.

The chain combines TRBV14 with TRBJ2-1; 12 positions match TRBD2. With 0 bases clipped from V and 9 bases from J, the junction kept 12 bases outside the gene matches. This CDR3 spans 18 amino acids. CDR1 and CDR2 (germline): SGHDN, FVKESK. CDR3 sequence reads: CASSQDFLAGGPSIEQFF. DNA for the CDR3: TGTGCCAGCAGCCAAGATTTCCTAGCGGGAGGGCCGTCTATTGAGCAGTTCTTC.

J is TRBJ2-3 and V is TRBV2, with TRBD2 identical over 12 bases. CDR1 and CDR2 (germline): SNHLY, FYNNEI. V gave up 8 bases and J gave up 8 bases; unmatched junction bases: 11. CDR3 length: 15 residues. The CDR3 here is CASDLLAGGPGTQYF. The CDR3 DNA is TGTGCCAGCGATTTACTAGCGGGGGGACCGGGTACGCAGTATTTT.

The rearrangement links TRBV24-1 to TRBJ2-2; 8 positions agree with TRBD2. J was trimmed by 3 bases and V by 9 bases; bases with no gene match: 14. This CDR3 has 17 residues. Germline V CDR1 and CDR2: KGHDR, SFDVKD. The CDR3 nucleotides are TGTGCCACCCCCCCCGGGAGTAGCGGGATCCACACCGGGGAGCTGTTTTTT. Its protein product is CATPPGSSGIHTGELFF.

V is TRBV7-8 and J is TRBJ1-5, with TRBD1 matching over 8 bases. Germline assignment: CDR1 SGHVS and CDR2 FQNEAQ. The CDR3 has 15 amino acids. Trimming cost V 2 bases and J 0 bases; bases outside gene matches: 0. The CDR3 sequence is CASSLQGASNQPQHF. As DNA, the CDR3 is TGTGCCAGCAGCTTACAGGGGGCTAGCAATCAGCCCCAGCATTTT.

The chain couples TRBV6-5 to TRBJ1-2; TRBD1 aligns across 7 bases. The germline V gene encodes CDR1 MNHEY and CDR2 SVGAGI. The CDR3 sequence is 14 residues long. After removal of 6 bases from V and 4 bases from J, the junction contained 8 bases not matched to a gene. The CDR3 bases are TGTGCCAGCAGGAGACAGGGCCGTAGCTATGGCTACACCTTC. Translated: CASRRQGRSYGYTF.

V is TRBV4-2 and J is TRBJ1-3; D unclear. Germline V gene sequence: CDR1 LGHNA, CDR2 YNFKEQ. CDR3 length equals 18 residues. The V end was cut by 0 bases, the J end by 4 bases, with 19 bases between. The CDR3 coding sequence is TGTGCCAGCAGCCAAGAGGATATGACTTACGAGGTGGGAAACACCATATATTTT. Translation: CASSQEDMTYEVGNTIYF.

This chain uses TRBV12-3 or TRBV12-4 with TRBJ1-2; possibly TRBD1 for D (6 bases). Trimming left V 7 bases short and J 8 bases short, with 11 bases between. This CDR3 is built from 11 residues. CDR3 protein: CASILRGGYTF. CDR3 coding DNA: TGTGCCAGCATCCTCAGGGGCGGCTACACCTTC.

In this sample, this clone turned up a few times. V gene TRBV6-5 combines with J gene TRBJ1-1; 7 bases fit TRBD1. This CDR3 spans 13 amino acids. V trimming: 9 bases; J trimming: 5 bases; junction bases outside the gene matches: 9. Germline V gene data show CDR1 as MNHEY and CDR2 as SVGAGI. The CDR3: CASKQGLTTEAFF. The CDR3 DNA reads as TGTGCCAGTAAACAGGGGCTGACGACTGAAGCTTTCTTT.

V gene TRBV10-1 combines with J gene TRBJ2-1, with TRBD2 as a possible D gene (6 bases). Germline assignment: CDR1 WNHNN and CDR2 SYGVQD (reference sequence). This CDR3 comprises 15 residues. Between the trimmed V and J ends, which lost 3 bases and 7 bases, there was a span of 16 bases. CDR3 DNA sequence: TGCGCCAGCAGTGAAAGGGACGGAGGGAGGAATGAGCAGTTCTTC. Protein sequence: CASSERDGGRNEQFF.

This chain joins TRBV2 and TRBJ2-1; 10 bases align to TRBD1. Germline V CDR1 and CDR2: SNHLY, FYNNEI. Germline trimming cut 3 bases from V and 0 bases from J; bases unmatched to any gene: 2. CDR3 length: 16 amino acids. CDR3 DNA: TGTGCCAGCAGTGACCGGGACAGGGGCTCCTACAATGAGCAGTTCTTC. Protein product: CASSDRDRGSYNEQFF. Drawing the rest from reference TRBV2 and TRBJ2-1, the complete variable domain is EPEVTQTPSHQVTQMGQEVILRCVPISNHLYFYWYRQILGQKVEFLVSFYNNEISEKSEIFDDQFSVERPDGSNFTLKIRSTKLEDSAMYFCASSDRDRGSYNEQFFGPGTRLTVL.

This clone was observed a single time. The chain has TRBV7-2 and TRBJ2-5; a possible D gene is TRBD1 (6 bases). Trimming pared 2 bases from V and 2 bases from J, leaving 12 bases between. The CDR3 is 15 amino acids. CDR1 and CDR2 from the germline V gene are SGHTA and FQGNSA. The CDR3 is CASSLSSGVQETQYF. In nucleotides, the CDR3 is TGTGCCAGCAGCTTATCGTCAGGGGTTCAAGAGACCCAGTACTTC.

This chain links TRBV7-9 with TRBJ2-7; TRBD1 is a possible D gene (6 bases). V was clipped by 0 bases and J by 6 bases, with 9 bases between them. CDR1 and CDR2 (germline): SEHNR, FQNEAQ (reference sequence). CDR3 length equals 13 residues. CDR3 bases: TGTGCCAGCAGCTTAGCGGGGGCTGGCGAGCAGTACTTC. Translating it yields CASSLAGAGEQYF.

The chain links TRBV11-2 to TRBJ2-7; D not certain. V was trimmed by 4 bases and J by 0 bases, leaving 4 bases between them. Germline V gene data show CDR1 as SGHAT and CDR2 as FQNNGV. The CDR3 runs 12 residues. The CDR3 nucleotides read TGTGCCAGCAGCTCTACCTCCTACGAGCAGTACTTC. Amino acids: CASSSTSYEQYF.

CDR3 loop: CASSLDRENEQFF. The CDR3 DNA is TGTGCCAGTAGCCTGGACAGGGAGAATGAGCAGTTCTTC. This chain connects TRBV19 to TRBJ2-1; 8 nucleotides align to TRBD1. V was clipped by 6 bases and J by 7 bases; unmatched bases: 5. This CDR3 comprises 13 residues. Per the germline V gene, CDR1 is LNHDA and CDR2 is SQIVND (reference sequence).

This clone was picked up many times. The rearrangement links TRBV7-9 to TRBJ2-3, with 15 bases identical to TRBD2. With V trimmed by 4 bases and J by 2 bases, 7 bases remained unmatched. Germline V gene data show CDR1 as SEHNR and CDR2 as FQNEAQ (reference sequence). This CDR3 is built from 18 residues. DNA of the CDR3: TGTGCCAGCAGCTCGGGACTAGCGGGGGGTGCGAACACAGATACGCAGTATTTT. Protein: CASSSGLAGGANTDTQYF.

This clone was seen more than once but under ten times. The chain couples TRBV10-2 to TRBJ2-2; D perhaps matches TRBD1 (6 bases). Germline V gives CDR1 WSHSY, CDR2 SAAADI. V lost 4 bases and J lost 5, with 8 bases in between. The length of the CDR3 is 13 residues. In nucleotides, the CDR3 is TGCGCCAGCAGTGGCCAGGGGACCGGGGAGCTGTTTTTT. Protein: CASSGQGTGELFF.

The CDR3 here is CASSRTGSSTEAFF. CDR3 nucleotide sequence: TGTGCCAGCAGCCGAACAGGGAGCTCCACTGAAGCTTTCTTT. The chain combines TRBV11-2 with TRBJ1-1; TRBD1 is a possible D gene (6 bases). CDR3 length equals 14 residues. Germline CDR1 and CDR2: SGHAT and FQNNGV. V dropped 5 bases and J dropped 4 bases, with 14 bases sitting between them.

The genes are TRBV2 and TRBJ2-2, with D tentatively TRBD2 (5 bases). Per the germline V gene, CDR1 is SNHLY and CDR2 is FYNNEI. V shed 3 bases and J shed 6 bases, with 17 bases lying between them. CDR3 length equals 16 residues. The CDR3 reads CASSDRGSKGAGELFF. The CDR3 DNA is TGTGCCAGCAGTGATCGGGGTAGTAAGGGCGCCGGGGAGCTGTTTTTT.

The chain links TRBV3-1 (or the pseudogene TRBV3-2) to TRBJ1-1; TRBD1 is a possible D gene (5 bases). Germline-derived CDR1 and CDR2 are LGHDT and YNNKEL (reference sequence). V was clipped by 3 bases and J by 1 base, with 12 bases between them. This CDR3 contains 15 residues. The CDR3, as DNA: TGTGCCAGCAGCCAGGGGAGGGGCGGGAACACTGAAGCTTTCTTT. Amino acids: CASSQGRGGNTEAFF.

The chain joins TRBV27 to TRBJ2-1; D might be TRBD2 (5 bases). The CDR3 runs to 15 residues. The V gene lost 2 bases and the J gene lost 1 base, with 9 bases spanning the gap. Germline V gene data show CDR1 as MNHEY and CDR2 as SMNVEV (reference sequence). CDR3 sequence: CASSLAGGSYNEQFF. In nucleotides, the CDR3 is TGTGCCAGCAGTTTAGCGGGTGGATCCTACAATGAGCAGTTCTTC.

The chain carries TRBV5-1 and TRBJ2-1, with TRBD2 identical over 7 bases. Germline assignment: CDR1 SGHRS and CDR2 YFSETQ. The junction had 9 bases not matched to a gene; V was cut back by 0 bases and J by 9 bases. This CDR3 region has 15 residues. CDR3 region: CASSLGGRDFGEQFF. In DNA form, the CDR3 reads TGCGCCAGCAGCTTGGGTGGGAGGGACTTCGGTGAGCAGTTCTTC.

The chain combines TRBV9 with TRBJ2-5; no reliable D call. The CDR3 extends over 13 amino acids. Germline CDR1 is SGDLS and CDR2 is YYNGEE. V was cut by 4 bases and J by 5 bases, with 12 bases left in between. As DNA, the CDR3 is TGTGCCAGCAGCCTAGTACTGGAGGAGACCCAGTACTTC. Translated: CASSLVLEETQYF. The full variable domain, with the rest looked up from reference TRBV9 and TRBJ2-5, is DSGVTQTPKHLITATGQRVTLRCSPRSGDLSVYWYQQSLDQGLQFLIQYYNGEERAKGNILERFSAQQFPDLHSELNLSSLELGDSALYFCASSLVLEETQYFGPGTRLLVL.

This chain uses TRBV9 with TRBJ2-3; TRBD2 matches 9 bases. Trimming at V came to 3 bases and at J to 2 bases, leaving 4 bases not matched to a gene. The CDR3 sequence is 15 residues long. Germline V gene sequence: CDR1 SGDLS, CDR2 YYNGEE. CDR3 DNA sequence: TGTGCCAGCAGCGCCCCTAGCGGGGACACAGATACGCAGTATTTT. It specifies CASSAPSGDTDTQYF.

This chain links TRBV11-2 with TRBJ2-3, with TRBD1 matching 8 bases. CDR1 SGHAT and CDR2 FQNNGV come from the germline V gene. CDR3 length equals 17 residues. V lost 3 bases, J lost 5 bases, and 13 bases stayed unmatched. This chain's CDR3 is CASSLWLGQGAQDTQYF. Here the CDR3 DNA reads TGTGCCAGCAGCTTGTGGTTGGGGCAGGGGGCGCAAGATACGCAGTATTTT.

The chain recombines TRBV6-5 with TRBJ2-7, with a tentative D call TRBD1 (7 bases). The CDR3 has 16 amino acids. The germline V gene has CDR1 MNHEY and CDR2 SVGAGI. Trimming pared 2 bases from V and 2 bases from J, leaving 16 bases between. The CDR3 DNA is TGTGCCAGCAGTTACGGGGGGCAGGGGGTCACCTACGAGCAGTACTTC. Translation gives CASSYGGQGVTYEQYF.

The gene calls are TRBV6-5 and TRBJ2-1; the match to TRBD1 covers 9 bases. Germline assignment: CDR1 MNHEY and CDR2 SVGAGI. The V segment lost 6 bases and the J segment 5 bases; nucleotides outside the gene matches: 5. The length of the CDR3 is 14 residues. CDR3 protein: CASSIWTGDNEQFF. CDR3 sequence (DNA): TGTGCCAGCAGCATATGGACAGGGGACAATGAGCAGTTCTTC.